Below, 23 T cell receptor beta chains from the same sample are listed, as sequenced in a study of Graves' ophthalmopathy and Graves' hyperthyroidism. The sequenced template was RNA, covering the TCR beta CDR3 region. Second-round multiplex PCR followed a first-round RT-PCR using HTBI primers. Each CDR3 protein is one row after TCRdb ran MiXCR on the multiplex PCR reads. The table has under 800,000 distinct CDR3 sequences, roughly 20% seen once. Sequenced: peripheral blood. All receptors come from a woman under 30 with stable Graves' hyperthyroidism. Some clones in this sample may be carry-over from other donors' samples.

This clonotype has a single count. The CDR3 is CASSDWPGGYTF. CDR3 nucleotide sequence: TGTGCCAGCAGTGACTGGCCAGGTGGCTACACCTTC. This chain connects TRBV6-1 to TRBJ1-2; D gene uncertain. V gave up 3 bases and J gave up 7 bases, with 9 bases separating them. The CDR3 is 12 residues long. Germline V gene sequence: CDR1 MNHNS, CDR2 SASEGT.

V is TRBV24-1 and J is TRBJ1-1; D is uncertain. V gave up 6 bases and J gave up 5 bases, with 6 bases separating them. CDR3 size: 11 residues. Germline V gene data show CDR1 as KGHDR and CDR2 as SFDVKD. The CDR3 nucleotides are TGTGCCACCAGTATGGGAACTGAAGCTTTCTTT. Translating gives CATSMGTEAFF.

This clonotype was observed many times. This chain links TRBV12-3 or TRBV12-4 with TRBJ2-2; D perhaps matches TRBD2 (5 bases). The V and J ends lost 3 bases and 4 bases respectively, with 9 bases between them. The CDR3 consists of 14 residues. This CDR3 reads CASSFGIGTGELFF. In nucleotides, the CDR3 is TGTGCCAGCAGTTTCGGGATCGGCACCGGGGAGCTGTTTTTT.

This clonotype was found many times. This chain uses TRBV20-1 with TRBJ1-5, with TRBD1 matching 9 bases. J was trimmed by 5 bases and V by 0 bases; bases with no gene match: 5. Germline CDR1 and CDR2: DFQATT and SNEGSKA (reference sequence). The CDR3 has 15 residues. The CDR3 DNA is TGCAGTGCTAGAGATCCGCGACAGGGGGATCAGCCCCAGCATTTT. Translation: CSARDPRQGDQPQHF.

This clonotype has at least ten counts. The DNA of the CDR3 is TGTGCCAGCAGCCCATGGGGGAATCAGCCCCAGCATTTT. Translation gives CASSPWGNQPQHF. V and J are TRBV7-2 and TRBJ1-5; D might be TRBD1 (5 bases). With 5 bases removed from V and 4 bases from J, the gap between germline ends came to 9 bases. This CDR3 contains 13 residues. Looked up from germline, CDR1 is SGHTA and CDR2 is FQGNSA.

The chain has TRBV2 and TRBJ1-1; TRBD1 matches 8 bases. The germline V gene encodes CDR1 SNHLY and CDR2 FYNNEI. This CDR3 is 12 amino acids long. Losses at the gene ends were 6 bases for V and 6 bases for J; bases not matched to a gene: 3. CDR3: CASRTQGAEAFF. In nucleotides, the CDR3 is TGTGCCAGCAGGACACAGGGGGCTGAAGCTTTCTTT. The variable domain in full, completed from reference TRBV2 and TRBJ1-1, reads EPEVTQTPSHQVTQMGQEVILRCVPISNHLYFYWYRQILGQKVEFLVSFYNNEISEKSEIFDDQFSVERPDGSNFTLKIRSTKLEDSAMYFCASRTQGAEAFFGQGTRLTVV.

For this clonotype: This may arise from a read error, as a much more abundant clone is one base away. The chain has TRBV12-3 or TRBV12-4 and TRBJ2-2; D is perhaps TRBD2 (5 bases). This CDR3 region has 16 residues. CDR3 sequence (DNA): TGTGCCAGCAGTTTAATATTGGCGTATAACACCGGGGAGCTGTTGTTT. It encodes CASSLILAYNTGELLF.

Worth noting for this clonotype: This may be a read error: a much more frequent sequence differs by one nucleotide. The chain couples TRBV10-1 to TRBJ2-3, with D perhaps given as TRBD1 or TRBD2 (5 bases each). Per the germline V gene, CDR1 is WNHNN and CDR2 is SYGVQD (reference sequence). Trimming pared 3 bases from V and 6 bases from J, leaving 13 bases between. This CDR3 has 14 residues. DNA for the CDR3: TGCGCCAGCAGTGATGAGGGGCAGAGGGATACGCAGTATTTT. This translates into CASSDEGQRDTQYF.

This chain joins TRBV6-2 or TRBV6-3 and TRBJ1-3; unclear D gene. Germline loops: CDR1 MNHEY, CDR2 SVGEGT. The ends were cut back, 2 bases at V and 4 bases at J, with 3 bases in the middle. The CDR3 has 12 residues. In DNA form, the CDR3 reads TGTGCCAGCAGTTACGACGGAAACACCATATATTTT. It translates to CASSYDGNTIYF.

This clonotype has a handful of counts. The rearrangement joins TRBV28 to TRBJ2-7; D not certain. Trimming left V 8 bases short and J 6 bases short, with 11 bases between. Per the germline V gene, CDR1 is MDHEN and CDR2 is SYDVKM. CDR3 length: 11 residues. CDR3 DNA sequence: TGTGCCAGCCTCAAGTGGGGCGAGCAGTACTTC. Translating it yields CASLKWGEQYF.

This clonotype was counted ten times or more. The chain combines TRBV10-3 with TRBJ1-1; TRBD1 aligns across 9 bases. J was trimmed by 5 bases and V by 6 bases; bases with no gene match: 7. Germline V gene sequence: CDR1 ENHRY, CDR2 SYGVKD. The CDR3 length is 14 residues. The CDR3 is CAIRVGTGRTEAFF. In DNA, the CDR3 is TGTGCCATCAGGGTGGGGACAGGGAGAACTGAAGCTTTCTTT.

The sample holds many counts of this clonotype. This chain links TRBV29-1 with TRBJ2-4; TRBD1 agrees at 7 bases. Unmatched junction bases numbered 14, after V lost 6 bases and J lost 9 bases. CDR1 and CDR2 from the germline V gene are SQVTM and ANQGSEA. The CDR3 is 14 residues long. Here the CDR3 DNA reads TGCAGCGTAATAAACCGGGACAGATCTTTCATTCAGTACTTC. The encoded protein is CSVINRDRSFIQYF.

This clonotype came up a few times. The V call is TRBV6-1, the J call TRBJ1-1; TRBD1 matches 7 bases. Germline-derived CDR1 and CDR2 are MNHNS and SASEGT. V lost 5 bases and J lost 10; bases outside the gene matches: 10. The CDR3 runs 13 residues. The DNA for the CDR3 is TGTGCCAGCAGTCGGACAGGCGCCGGTGTAGCTTTCTTT. Amino acids: CASSRTGAGVAFF.

At least ten counts were recorded for this clonotype. The V call is TRBV12-3 or TRBV12-4, the J call TRBJ2-2; TRBD2 is a possible D gene (6 bases). V was clipped by 5 bases and J by 3 bases, with 13 bases between them. This CDR3 is 15 amino acids long. The CDR3 reads CASSSGGVYTGELFF. The CDR3 nucleotides are TGTGCCAGCAGTAGCGGAGGGGTTTACACCGGGGAGCTGTTTTTT.

Ten or more counts support this clonotype. J is TRBJ2-5 and V is TRBV9; 10 bases line up with TRBD2. With V trimmed by 4 bases and J by 2 bases, 8 bases remained unmatched. CDR3 length: 16 residues. Germline loops: CDR1 SGDLS, CDR2 YYNGEE. The CDR3 DNA reads TGTGCCAGCAGCCAAGCTAGCGGGGGCCTGCAAGAGACCCAGTACTTC. Translated: CASSQASGGLQETQYF.

This clonotype was seen ten or more times. This chain links TRBV29-1 with TRBJ1-1; D possibly corresponds to TRBD1 (6 bases). Germline CDR1 and CDR2: SQVTM and ANQGSEA. The CDR3 contains 13 residues. Trimming took 4 bases from V and 3 from J, leaving 12 bases between them. In DNA form, the CDR3 reads TGCAGCGTTGGCGTCAGGGGTTACACTGAAGCTTTCTTT. This encodes CSVGVRGYTEAFF.

In this sample, this clonotype turned up many times. The gene calls are TRBV5-4 and TRBJ1-2; 7 bases are shared with TRBD1. Per the germline V gene, CDR1 is SGHNT and CDR2 is YYREEE (reference sequence). The CDR3 length is 14 residues. The J segment lost 8 bases and the V segment lost 0 bases, leaving 7 bases of the junction unmatched. The CDR3 DNA reads as TGTGCCAGCAGCTTGGGCAGGGGGGCTCGGGGCTACACCTTC. This sequence encodes CASSLGRGARGYTF.

This clonotype was recorded many times. V gene TRBV7-9 combines with J gene TRBJ1-6, with 8 bases identical to TRBD1. Germline values: CDR1 SEHNR, CDR2 FQNEAQ (reference sequence). The CDR3 consists of 13 residues. V shed 0 bases, J shed 18 bases, and the junction held 7 bases outside the gene matches. The CDR3 DNA follows: TGTGCCAGCAGCTTAGCGGGACAGGTCCATGCCCACTTT. Its translation: CASSLAGQVHAHF.

CDR3 loop: CASSIAGQGKGYGYTF. CDR3 nucleotide sequence: TGTGCCAGTAGTATAGCTGGACAGGGTAAGGGCTATGGCTACACCTTC. This chain joins TRBV19 and TRBJ1-2; 8 bases align to TRBD1. The V segment lost 1 base and the J segment 4 bases; nucleotides outside the gene matches: 8. Germline V gives CDR1 LNHDA, CDR2 SQIVND (reference sequence). CDR3 length: 16 residues.

This clonotype showed up many times. The chain links TRBV19 to TRBJ1-2; a possible D gene is TRBD1 (5 bases). The CDR3 loop spans 17 amino acids. The ends were cut back, 2 bases at V and 2 bases at J, with 18 bases in the middle. Germline V gives CDR1 LNHDA, CDR2 SQIVND (reference sequence). CDR3 coding DNA: TGTGCCAGTAGTATATTGTACCTGGGGGAGGTGAACTATGGCTACACCTTC. It specifies CASSILYLGEVNYGYTF.

The rearrangement joins TRBV14 to TRBJ2-2; D remains unclear. Germline V CDR1 and CDR2: SGHDN, FVKESK. Trimming pared 5 bases from V and 7 bases from J, leaving 17 bases between. This CDR3 is 15 amino acids long. The DNA of the CDR3 is TGTGCCAGCAGCTTGGAATTTTATGGCATCGGGGAGCTGTTTTTT. It is translated as CASSLEFYGIGELFF.

In this sample, this clonotype turned up many times. V gene TRBV10-1 combines with J gene TRBJ1-5; 9 nucleotides match TRBD1. The ends lost 7 bases at V and 0 bases at J; junction bases unmatched: 13. The CDR3 runs 18 residues. Germline-derived CDR1 and CDR2 are WNHNN and SYGVQD (reference sequence). The CDR3 loop is CASNPGTGNRYSNQPQHF. CDR3 bases: TGCGCCAGCAACCCCGGGACAGGGAATAGATATAGCAATCAGCCCCAGCATTTT.

This clonotype was seen a few times. The chain couples TRBV28 to TRBJ1-6, with a weak D call TRBD1 (5 bases). From germline, CDR1 is MDHEN and CDR2 SYDVKM. V lost 7 bases and J lost 7, with 17 bases in between. The CDR3 totals 15 residues. CDR3 residues: CASIKTGGDNSPLHF. The CDR3 DNA reads TGTGCCAGCATCAAGACGGGGGGGGACAATTCACCCCTCCACTTT.